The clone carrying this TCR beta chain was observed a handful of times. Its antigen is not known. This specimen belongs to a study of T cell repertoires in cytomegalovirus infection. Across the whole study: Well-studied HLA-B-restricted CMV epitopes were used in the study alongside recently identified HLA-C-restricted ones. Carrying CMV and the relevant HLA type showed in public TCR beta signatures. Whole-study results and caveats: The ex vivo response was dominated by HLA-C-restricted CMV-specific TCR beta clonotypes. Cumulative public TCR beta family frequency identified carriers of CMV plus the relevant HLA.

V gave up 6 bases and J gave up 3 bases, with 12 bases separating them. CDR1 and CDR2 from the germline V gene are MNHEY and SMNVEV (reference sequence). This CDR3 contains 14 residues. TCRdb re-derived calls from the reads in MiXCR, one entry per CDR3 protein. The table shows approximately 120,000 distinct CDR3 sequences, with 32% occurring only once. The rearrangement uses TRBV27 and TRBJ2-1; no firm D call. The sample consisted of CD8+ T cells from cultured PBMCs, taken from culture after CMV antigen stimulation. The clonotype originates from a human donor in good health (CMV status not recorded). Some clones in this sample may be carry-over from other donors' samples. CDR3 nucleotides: TGTGCCAGCAGCCTGTCAACGGGCTACAATGAGCAGTTCTTC. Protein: CASSLSTGYNEQFF.